Sequencing of this T cell receptor (beta chain) was carried out in a study of cytomegalovirus exposure and HLA in healthy donors (dated by TCRdb to the late 2010s). About the full investigation: In an earlier analysis of 550 to 750 of the donors, roughly 300 Gb of sequence data and approximately 120 million unique TCR beta sequences from about 180 million T cells were reported. Approximately 330 gigabases of sequencing data and tens of millions of unique TCR sequences made up an early release that covered about 640 HLA-typed donors. Of the approximately 370 genotyped donors, less than 90% were placed in the genetic ancestry cluster associated with self-reported Caucasian donors. The study aimed to test whether signatures of past pathogen exposure could be identified by cataloging public T cell receptors. The study profiled the T cell repertoires of hundreds of subjects by immunosequencing and related them to cytomegalovirus serostatus. A separate validation cohort of roughly 110 different subjects was used in addition to the approximately 670-subject first cohort. The study combined high-throughput TCR immunosequencing, statistical association of individual TCRs with disease status, and machine learning to predict cytomegalovirus infection status. In a later analysis, previously published TCR beta repertoires from more than 500 donors were re-analyzed and high-resolution HLA genotyping was added so that TCR occurrence patterns could be studied. The later analysis used no new phenotypic data to find candidate immune exposures, relying instead on TCR beta sequences and their occurrence across donors. An earlier analysis of 587 of the donors used high-throughput TCR beta sequencing to judge whether each TCR beta V gene segment behaved as functional or pseudogenic. Donor age, sex, ethnicity and CMV serostatus were compiled alongside the repertoire data. A later genetic analysis used genome-wide SNP genotypes for about 65% of the 666 donors, treating that subset as a discovery cohort. Every repertoire in the discovery cohort had been generated on one and the same sequencing platform. HLA typing covered class I and class II loci at four-digit resolution. The number of typed donors differed by locus: roughly 629-640 for A, B, C, DRB1 and DQB1; some 500 for DQA1; 606 for DPA1; and about 450 for DPB1. Because of strong linkage in the cohort, roughly five DR-DQ haplotypes were treated as single units for association and clustering. On average, approximately 250,000 unique TCR beta nucleotide sequences were sequenced per donor among about 400 genotyped donors of the cohort, with approximately 18% of those sequences being non-productive. What the authors observed across the whole study: According to a later analysis, TCR association rates differed among HLA loci, with DRB1 alleles showing the most associated TCRs and HLA-C alleles showing the fewest. Seventeen rarely observed V segments, including chromosome 9 orphons, were excluded from the earlier analysis of a few hundred of the donors because counts were too low. The only immune exposure information available for the cohort was CMV serostatus. The study gave a list of 150 to 200 TCR beta chains associated with cytomegalovirus. Because the 87-base-pair reads could not distinguish some IMGT-functional V segments, including TRBV6-2 and TRBV6-3, those segments were excluded. The presence/absence analyses assumed that sequencing depth was roughly uniform across donors, and that assumption may not be true. In both the original and validation cohorts, the classifier was reported to diagnose cytomegalovirus status with high specificity and sensitivity. Three of the identified cytomegalovirus-associated TCR beta chains were confirmed in vitro to be specific for cytomegalovirus antigens. Compared with equally common non-associated chains, HLA-associated TCR beta chains in a later analysis were more clonally expanded and had lower generation probabilities. In an earlier analysis of roughly 500 of the donors, most TCR beta V segments appeared in productive rearrangements about 87% or about 30% of the time, broadly matching IMGT annotations. The sequencing pipeline was judged likely to have produced a cluster of highly shared sequence variants as a technical artifact. The authors suggested that the approach could potentially be generalized to other disease states and immunological phenotypes. A further reported finding was that TCR beta sequences accurately predicted the HLA-A and HLA-B alleles for most subjects in the first cohort. V-gene and J-gene trimming of TCR beta chains was associated with a missense DCLRE1C variant in a later genetic analysis, and the association was replicated in an independent cohort. HLA typing was unavailable for some donors at each locus, so association tests used only the typed subset. A later genetic analysis reported fewer N-insertions in productive TCRs among donors in an Asian-associated ancestry cluster than the approximately 670-donor mean. According to a later analysis, most CMV-associated TCR beta chains appeared to be HLA-restricted, and the HLA associations seemed to be driven largely by CMV exposure. Most TCR sequences were seen in very few donors, while some public TCRs were found in many individuals. According to a later analysis, parvovirus B19, influenza, CMV and Epstein-Barr virus appeared linked to several top co-occurrence clusters. Correlated functional status among segregating V segments might be attributable to linkage disequilibrium, but an unknown experimental factor could not be ruled out. In this cohort, only TCR beta chains were sequenced, and detectable features were limited by the absence of alpha or paired-chain data. Assigning TCR associations to individual alleles was difficult when HLA alleles, especially DR and DQ, strongly co-occurred. At a false discovery rate of 0.05, a later analysis linked some 17,000 TCR beta sequences to specific HLA alleles.

Concerning this clone itself: Its recognized antigen is unknown.

The cohort comprised hundreds of healthy bone marrow donors. At the time of sampling, every cohort member was nominally healthy, though immune exposures that went unrecorded were likely present. The donor tested CMV seronegative and was one of the 352 seronegative cohort members. Every donor gave a peripheral blood sample, and the peripheral blood mononuclear cells from that sample were used for TCR beta sequencing. The Qiagen DNeasy Blood Extraction Kit was used to extract genomic DNA from the blood cell samples. CDR3 length: 14 amino acids, cysteine to phenylalanine. Of the read, only the CDR3 DNA is kept; its 42 bases are in frame from base 1. According to the germline V gene (reference sequence), CDR1 reads SEHNR and CDR2 reads FQNEAQ. Here V drops 4 bases and J drops 3 bases, and the junction holds 3 bases not matched to any gene. Library method: the immunoSEQ multiplex PCR assay. A mixture of 60 forward primers for TCR Vbeta segments and 13 reverse primers for TCR Jbeta segments was used in the multiplex PCR. Amplification of the CDR3 region of rearranged TCR beta genes was performed with a multiplex PCR assay on genomic DNA. On the Illumina HiSeq System, the amplified TCR beta libraries were sequenced as 87-base-pair reads. Regarding the original processing steps: A later analysis tallied roughly 76 million unique TCR beta chains across the 610 or so repertoires, and around 10 million of those chains were shared by two or more donors. Raw reads were error-corrected and collapsed into unique sequences with a nearest-neighbor algorithm that merged closely related sequences to remove PCR and sequencing errors. Alignment of CDR3 sequences to IMGT reference sequences was used to assign V, D and J gene segments. For a sequence to be retained, at least a six-nucleotide match to both a V gene segment and a J gene segment was required. Rearrangements were called productive when the CDR3 lacked stop codons and stayed in frame with V and J; all others were non-productive. Following IMGT convention, CDR3 was defined as the stretch from the second conserved V-encoded cysteine to the conserved J-encoded phenylalanine. In an earlier analysis of approximately 590 of the donors, sequences lacking an unambiguous match to a single V gene segment were excluded. In an earlier analysis of approximately 500 of the donors, a V segment was called functional when productive rearrangements were above 56.7%, and segregating when the standard deviation between donors exceeded 5%. A statistical classification framework was built for diagnosing cytomegalovirus status from the catalog of TCR beta chain sequences. V and J gene assignment, in a later analysis, came from comparing TCR nucleotide sequences with IMGT/GENE-DB human TR gene sequences. In a later analysis, CDR3 sequences and most-parsimonious VDJ recombination scenarios were assigned using the TCRdist pipeline. In a later analysis, every TCR beta chain was defined by the combination of its CDR3 amino acid sequence and its V-gene family, and reads without a unique V-gene family were dropped. In a later analysis, a few hundred highly shared, low-generation-probability nucleotide sequences were removed to address suspected cross-contamination and a sequencing artifact. For each public chain, a later analysis derived a clonal expansion index from normalized ranks of inferred template counts within each repertoire. A later analysis computed generation probabilities with a VDJ recombination model fitted to out-of-frame rearrangements, and checked the results against IGoR. In a later analysis, TCR-TCR, TCR-HLA and TCR-CMV co-occurrence was scored with hypergeometric tests, and a repertoire-size bias correction was applied to TCR pairs. In a later analysis, false discovery rates were estimated by permuting HLA or CMV assignments 20 times. In a later analysis, co-occurring TCRs were grouped using DBSCAN, and TCRdist sequence similarity was added for clustering within HLA-allele-positive subsets. Repertoires with fewer than 30,000 or more than 120,000 public chains, plus five repertoires with anomalous nucleotide sharing, were excluded from co-occurrence clustering. TCRdb took over this immuneACCESS table, retaining in-frame rearrangements with V and J assigned. Such tables are incomplete; in checked studies, under half of the missing clones stem from an unresolved V gene, and the remainder is unexplained. That table supplies the V and J calls and clone size; D and trimming were determined from the DNA. The sample's records list some 76,000 clones. Approximately 5.4% of the sample rests with the top ten.

The source material was PBMCs. The clonotype was recovered from a man aged 35-49 years in good health and CMV-seronegative. The sequence joins TRBV7-9 to TRBJ1-5; 7 junctional bases match TRBD1. The nucleotides read TGTGCCAGCAGCTACGGACAGGCCAATCAGCCCCAGCATTTT. Its amino acids are CASSYGQANQPQHF.